This record concerns one T cell receptor beta chain sequence. Its antigen specificity is not known. The sample holds no much larger clone one base away, and base qualities are not on file. This specimen comes from a study of T cell changes during pregnancy in multiple sclerosis (dated by TCRdb to about 2019). For the wider study: The study looked at changes in the T cell repertoire across pregnancy in women with multiple sclerosis.

Spanning cysteine to phenylalanine, the CDR3 consists of 13 amino acids. Only CDR3 DNA is held: 39 bases, read in frame from base 1. The germline V gene specifies SGHRS as CDR1 and YFSETQ as CDR2. Germline trimming amounts to 0 bases on V and 14 bases on J, with 10 as the count of junction bases outside the gene matches. Libraries were built with the immunoSEQ multiplex PCR assay. The clones in this table, taken by TCRdb from immuneACCESS, are in-frame only. Not every clone is retained; where verified, under half of the shortfall comes from an unresolved V gene, and the cause of the rest is unknown. Here the sample has approximately 44,000 clones; around 90% occur a single time. The ten largest make up 0.7% of the sample.

The source material was CD4+ T cells from peripheral blood mononuclear cells, sampled before pregnancy. The source of this sequence is a female donor with multiple sclerosis, enrolled in a pregnancy study. Here the chain combines TRBV5-1 and TRBJ1-1, and 7 bases in between align with TRBD1. The nucleotide sequence reads TGCGCCAGCAGCTTGGTAGTTGGGACAGCAATCTTCTTT. Its protein reads: CASSLVVGTAIFF.